This T cell receptor beta chain was sequenced in a study of metastatic and nonmetastatic thyroid tumors. Study as a whole: The authors compared repertoires across blood and tumor or nodule tissue from malignant and benign thyroid patients.

The germline V and J ends were trimmed by 3 bases and 0 bases, with 9 bases remaining between them. This CDR3 has 15 amino acids. This clone was seen ten or more times. No patient received treatment before thyroid surgery. Original processing notes: A classifier of distant metastasis in papillary thyroid cancer was built from CDR3 differences (across clinicopathological groups). TCRdb reanalyzed the PCR reads via MiXCR. The V and J calls shown here were made by TCRdb, not taken from the authors' results. The table records about 30,000 clones, 25% of them present only once. This sequence joins TRBV12-3 or TRBV12-4 and TRBJ1-3, with D unresolved. The sequence derives from a female donor with papillary thyroid cancer or a benign thyroid nodule (not recorded which). Some clones in this sample may be carry-over from other donors' samples. The sequenced material came from blood. CDR3 in amino acids: CASSLTAYSGNTIYF. CDR3 DNA sequence: TGTGCCAGCAGTTTGACTGCTTACTCTGGAAACACCATATATTTT.